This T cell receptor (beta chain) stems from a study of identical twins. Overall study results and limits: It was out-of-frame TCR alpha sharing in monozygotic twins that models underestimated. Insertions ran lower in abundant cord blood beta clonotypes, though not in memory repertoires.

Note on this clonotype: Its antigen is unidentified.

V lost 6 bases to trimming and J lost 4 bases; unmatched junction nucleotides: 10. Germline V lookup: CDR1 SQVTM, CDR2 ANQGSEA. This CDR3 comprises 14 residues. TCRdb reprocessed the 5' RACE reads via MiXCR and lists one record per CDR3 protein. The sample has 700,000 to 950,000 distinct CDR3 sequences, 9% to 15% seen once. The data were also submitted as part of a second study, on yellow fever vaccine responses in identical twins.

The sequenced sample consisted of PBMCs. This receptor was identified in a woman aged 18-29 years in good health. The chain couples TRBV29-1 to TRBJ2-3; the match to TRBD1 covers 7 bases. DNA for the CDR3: TGCAGCGTGGGAAAAGGGACAGTCCCAGATACGCAGTATTTT. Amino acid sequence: CSVGKGTVPDTQYF.